The subject of this entry is one T cell receptor beta chain. The sample is drawn from a study of T cell responses to AZD1222 COVID-19 vaccine. TCRdb's table, derived via immunoSEQ multiplex PCR, lists solely in-frame clones and lacks some. The data contain around 250,000 clones, more than 85% of them seen just once; the ten biggest clones take up 0.5% to 0.7%. This sequence was found in an adult in good health. This sample comprised peripheral blood, obtained on day 0 of AZD1222 vaccination.

This CDR3 reads CASSIGVGPNSNQPQHF. CDR3 nucleotides: TGTGCCAGTAGTATTGGAGTGGGGCCAAATAGCAATCAGCCCCAGCATTTT. The V and J genes are TRBV19 and TRBJ1-5; weak D call: TRBD1 (5 bases). CDR1 is LNHDA and CDR2 is SQIVND in the germline V gene (reference sequence). The ends were cut back, 3 bases at V and 0 bases at J, with 15 bases in the middle. The CDR3 sequence is 17 residues long.